This T cell receptor (beta chain) originates from a study of blood T cell repertoires in COVID-19. The germline V gene encodes CDR1 SGHVS and CDR2 FNYEAQ. The CDR3 has 15 residues. V lost 6 bases to trimming and J lost 0 bases, with 12 bases between them. Assay: immunoSEQ multiplex PCR; the TCRdb copy retains only in-frame clones and omits some. The sample holds tens of thousands of clones, approximately 90% seen once. This clonotype was obtained from a man of 80 years or more with acute or convalescent COVID-19. The chain employs TRBV7-6 and TRBJ2-1, with a tentative D call TRBD2 (5 bases). What was sequenced was peripheral blood. Written as DNA, the CDR3 is TGTGCCAGCAGTCCCTTCAGCGGCTCCTACAATGAGCAGTTCTTC. Its translation: CASSPFSGSYNEQFF.